This section outlines one T cell receptor beta chain sequence together with its context. Its antigen is unknown. The sample belongs to a study of shared clonotypes between healthy human individuals. The sorted-subset replicate PCRs were given around 190 ng DNA, which is some 29,000 T cell genomes. TCRdb's table, derived via immunoSEQ multiplex PCR, lists solely in-frame clones and lacks some. The sample holds about 2 million clones, roughly 95% seen once. Study conclusions and caveats: Sampling involved blood alone; tissue repertoires likely differ.

Positively selected for CCR7, the CD45RO-negative cells used as naive CD8 cells excluded terminally differentiated effector memory CD45RA+ cells. Only Caucasian adults living in Nashville, Tennessee served as donors. This CDR3 comprises 14 residues. V gave up 5 bases and J gave up 0 bases; unmatched junction bases: 7. From germline, CDR1 is GTSNPN and CDR2 SVGIG (reference sequence). The chain employs TRBV30 and TRBJ2-7; 7 nucleotides line up with TRBD1. The sequencing sample was made of naive CD8+ T cells sorted from blood. The sequence derives from a man between 18 and 35 years old in good health. The CDR3 DNA reads TGTGCCTGGGGGTGGACAGGAAGCTCCTACGAGCAGTACTTC. Protein sequence: CAWGWTGSSYEQYF.